This T cell receptor (beta chain) is drawn from a study of identical twins (dated by TCRdb to the mid-2010s). At the level of the whole study: The study deep-sequenced TCR alpha and beta repertoires from monozygotic twins, unrelated adults of various ages and cord blood to test whether fetal clonotypes persist. To rule out contamination, replicate twin experiments were performed at different times with different library preparation protocols. Study-level results and caveats: Fewer insertions were carried by abundant cord blood beta clonotypes, a similar but weaker trend appeared in young adult naive repertoires, and no such trend appeared in memory repertoires. Zero-insertion analyses could be partly confounded by invariant T cells such as MAIT and iNKT, though diverse VJ usage argued against such confounding for most clonotypes. Excess twin sharing in beta out-of-frame sequences was weaker because fewer shared sequences lowered the signal-to-noise ratio. Out-of-frame TCR alpha sequences shared between twins showed an excess of low generation-probability sequences compared with coincidental sharing between unrelated individuals. Because the same donors could not be followed over many years, conclusions were based on cross-sectional statistical analysis. In monozygotic twins, out-of-frame TCR alpha sharing was systematically underestimated by recombination models, although the models agreed with sharing between unrelated individuals.

Only healthy Caucasian donors were included. The twin cohort comprised three pairs of female monozygotic twins, all aged roughly 18 to 30 years. CD4+ and CD8+ T cell populations were isolated with positive isolation kits from Invitrogen. As concerns this clonotype: No cognate antigen has been identified for it. The record has no base qualities; no much larger clone is one base away.

Libraries were prepared through 5' RACE. Instrument used: Illumina HiSeq 2000. A universal primer binding site was added through template switching, and the final cDNA carried a unique molecular identifier so that TCR cDNA molecules could be counted accurately. Specific primers in the conserved constant-segment region were used to synthesize first-strand cDNA for the TCR alpha and beta chains. Each cDNA library was double barcoded, with a SMART-Mk sample barcode plus Illumina barcodes, to control for contamination. TruSeq adapter sequences and Illumina sample barcodes were added in two successive PCR steps. The TCR alpha and beta cDNA libraries were sequenced on the Illumina HiSeq platform using custom primers. The published analysis was carried out like this. Raw reads were processed with MiGEC to extract unique molecular identifiers, and MiXCR was used to determine CDR3 positions. For each individual, recombination models were inferred using an EM algorithm with the repgenHMM and IGoR tools. The analysis of shared clonotypes was done with the tcR package in R, with sharing normalized by the product of cloneset sizes. To study raw recombination free of thymic and clonal selection effects, out-of-frame nonproductive sequences were analyzed. TCRdb reran the public reads through fastp at Q25 and MiXCR, keeping productive beta chains. Each entry is one CDR3 protein sequence, shown with its most common DNA and genes. TCRdb's processing, not the authors' own work, is the source of the V and J calls. The table for this sample lists around 510,000 distinct CDR3 sequences; approximately 15% of them were counted only once. 0.95% to 1% of the sample belongs to the ten largest clones.

The CDR1 and CDR2 encoded by the germline V gene are MNHEY and SVGAGI. CDR3 length: 13 amino acids, cysteine to phenylalanine. The sequence is cut down to CDR3 DNA, 39 bases in frame from base 1. Trimming takes 4 bases off V and 4 bases off J; junction bases not matched to a gene: 1. The sample was also reused in another study, on yellow fever vaccine responses in identical twins. The second paper states: The T cell response to vaccination in identical twins was reported by the authors to appear partly convergent and partly personalized. In identical twins, the study followed T cell clones that responded to the vaccine with precision.

The sample taken for sequencing was CD4+ T cells sorted from blood. In this chain, TRBV6-5 is recombined with TRBJ1-1; 9 bases in between match TRBD1. The origin of this receptor is a woman aged 18 to 35 in good health. The CDR3 region has the sequence CASSSDRGTEAFF. Here is the DNA: TGTGCCAGCAGTTCGGACAGGGGCACTGAAGCTTTCTTT.